This T cell receptor beta chain was recorded in a study of blood T cell repertoires in COVID-19. On the study more broadly: The United States, Italy and Spain provided the acute and convalescent COVID-19 samples. The analysed material was cDNA or gDNA that came from T cells, B-cell-depleted T cells, or PBMCs.

In the authors' methods: Estimation of nucleated cell counts relied on the amplification of reference gene primers. Profiling relied on immunoSEQ multiplex PCR, and the TCRdb table lists in-frame clones only, not all of them. V and J calls and clone size come straight from that table; D and trimming were deduced from the DNA. The profile shows under 200,000 clones, approximately 83% of them singletons. This clone was found a few times. CDR1 SEHNR and CDR2 FQNEAQ come from the germline V gene (reference sequence). Unmatched junction bases numbered 7, after V lost 4 bases and J lost 2 bases. This CDR3 has 15 amino acids.

This receptor was identified in a man in his sixties with acute or convalescent COVID-19. This chain joins TRBV7-9 and TRBJ2-7, with 8 bases fitting TRBD2. Sequenced sample: peripheral blood. CDR3 in amino acids: CASSSGRERAYEQYF. DNA for the CDR3: TGTGCCAGCAGCTCCGGGAGGGAGAGAGCCTACGAGCAGTACTTC.